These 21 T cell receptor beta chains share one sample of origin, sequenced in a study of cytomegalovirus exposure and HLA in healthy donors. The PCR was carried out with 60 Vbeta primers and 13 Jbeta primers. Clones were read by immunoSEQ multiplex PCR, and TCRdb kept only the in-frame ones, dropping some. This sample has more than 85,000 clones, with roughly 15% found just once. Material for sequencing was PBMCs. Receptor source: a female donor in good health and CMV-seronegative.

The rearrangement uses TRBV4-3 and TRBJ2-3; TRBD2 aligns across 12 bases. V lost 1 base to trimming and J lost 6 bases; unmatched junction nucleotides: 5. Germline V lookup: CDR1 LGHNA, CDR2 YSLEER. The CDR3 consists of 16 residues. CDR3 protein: CASSQALAGGRDTQYF. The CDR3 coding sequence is TGCGCCAGCAGCCAAGCCCTAGCGGGGGGGCGGGATACGCAGTATTTT.

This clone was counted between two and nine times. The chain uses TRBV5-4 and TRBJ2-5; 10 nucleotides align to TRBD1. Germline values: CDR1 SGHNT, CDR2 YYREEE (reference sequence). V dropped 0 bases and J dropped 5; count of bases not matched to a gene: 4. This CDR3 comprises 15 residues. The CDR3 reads CASSLGDRGWETQYF. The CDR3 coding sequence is TGTGCCAGCAGCTTGGGGGACAGGGGTTGGGAGACCCAGTACTTC. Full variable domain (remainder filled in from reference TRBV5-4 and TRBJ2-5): ETGVTQSPTHLIKTRGQQVTLRCSSQSGHNTVSWYQQALGQGPQFIFQYYREEENGRGNFPPRFSGLQFPNYSSELNVNALELDDSALYLCASSLGDRGWETQYFGPGTRLLVL.

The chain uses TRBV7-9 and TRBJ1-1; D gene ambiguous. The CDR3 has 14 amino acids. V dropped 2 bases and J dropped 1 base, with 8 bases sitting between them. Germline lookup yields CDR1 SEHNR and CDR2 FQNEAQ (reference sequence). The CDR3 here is CASSLSQANTEAFF. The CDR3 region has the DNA TGTGCCAGCAGCTTAAGTCAGGCGAACACTGAAGCTTTCTTT.

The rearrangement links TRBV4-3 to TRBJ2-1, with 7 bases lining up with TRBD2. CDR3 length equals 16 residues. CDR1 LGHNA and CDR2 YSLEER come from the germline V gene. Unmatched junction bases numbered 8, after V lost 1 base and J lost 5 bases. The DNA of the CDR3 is TGCGCCAGCAGCCAAGGGGGAGCGGGATATGACAATGAGCAGTTCTTC. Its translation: CASSQGGAGYDNEQFF.

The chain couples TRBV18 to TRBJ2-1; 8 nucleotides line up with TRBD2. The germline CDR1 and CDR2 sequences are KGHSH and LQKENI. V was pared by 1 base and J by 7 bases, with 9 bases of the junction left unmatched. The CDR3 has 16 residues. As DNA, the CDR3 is TGTGCCAGCTCACCACGACGCGGTAGCGGGGCAAATGAGCAGTTCTTC. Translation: CASSPRRGSGANEQFF.

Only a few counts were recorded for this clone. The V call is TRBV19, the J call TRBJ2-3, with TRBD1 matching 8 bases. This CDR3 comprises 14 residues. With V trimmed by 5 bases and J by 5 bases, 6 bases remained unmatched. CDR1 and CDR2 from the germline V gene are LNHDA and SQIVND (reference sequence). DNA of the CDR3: TGTGCCAGTAGTGACCAGGGGGCACGAGATACGCAGTATTTT. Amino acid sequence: CASSDQGARDTQYF. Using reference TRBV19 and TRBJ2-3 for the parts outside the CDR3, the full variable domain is DGGITQSPKYLFRKEGQNVTLSCEQNLNHDAMYWYRQDPGQGLRLIYYSQIVNDFQKGDIAEGYSVSREKKESFPLTVTSAQKNPTAFYLCASSDQGARDTQYFGPGTRLTVL.

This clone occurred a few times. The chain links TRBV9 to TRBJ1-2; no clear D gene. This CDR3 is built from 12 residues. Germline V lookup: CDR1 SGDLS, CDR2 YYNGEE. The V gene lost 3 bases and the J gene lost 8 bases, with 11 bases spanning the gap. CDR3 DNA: TGTGCCAGCAGCGATATGATAAGCGGCTACACCTTC. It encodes CASSDMISGYTF. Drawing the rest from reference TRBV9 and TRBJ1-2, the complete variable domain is DSGVTQTPKHLITATGQRVTLRCSPRSGDLSVYWYQQSLDQGLQFLIQYYNGEERAKGNILERFSAQQFPDLHSELNLSSLELGDSALYFCASSDMISGYTFGSGTRLTVV.

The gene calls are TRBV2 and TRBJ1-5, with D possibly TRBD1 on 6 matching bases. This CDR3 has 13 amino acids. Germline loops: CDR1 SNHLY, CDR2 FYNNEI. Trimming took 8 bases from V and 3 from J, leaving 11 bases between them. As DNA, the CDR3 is TGTGCCAGCCTTGGACAGCACAATCAGCCCCAGCATTTT. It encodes CASLGQHNQPQHF.

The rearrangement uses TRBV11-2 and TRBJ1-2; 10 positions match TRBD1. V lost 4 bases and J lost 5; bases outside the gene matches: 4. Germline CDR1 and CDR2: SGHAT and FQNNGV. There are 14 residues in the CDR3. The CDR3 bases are TGTGCCAGCAGCTGGGGACAGGGGTTATATGGCTACACCTTC. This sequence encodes CASSWGQGLYGYTF.

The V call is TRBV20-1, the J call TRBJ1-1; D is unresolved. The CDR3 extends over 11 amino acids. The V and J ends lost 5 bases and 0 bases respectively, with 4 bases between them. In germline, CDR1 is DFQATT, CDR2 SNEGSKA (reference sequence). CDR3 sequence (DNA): TGCAGTGCTGAGATGAACACTGAAGCTTTCTTT. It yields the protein CSAEMNTEAFF.

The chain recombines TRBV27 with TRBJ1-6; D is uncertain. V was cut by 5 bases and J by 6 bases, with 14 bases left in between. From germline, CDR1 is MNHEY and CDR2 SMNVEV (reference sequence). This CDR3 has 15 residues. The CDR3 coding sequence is TGTGCCAGCAGTACAAGATCTGGAGGTAATTCACCCCTCCACTTT. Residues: CASSTRSGGNSPLHF.

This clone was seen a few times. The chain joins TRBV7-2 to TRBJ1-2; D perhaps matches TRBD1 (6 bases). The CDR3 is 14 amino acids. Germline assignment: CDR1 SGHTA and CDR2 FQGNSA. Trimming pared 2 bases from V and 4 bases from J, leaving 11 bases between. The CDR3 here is CASSLQGRTYGYTF. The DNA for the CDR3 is TGTGCCAGCAGCTTACAGGGGCGCACCTATGGCTACACCTTC.

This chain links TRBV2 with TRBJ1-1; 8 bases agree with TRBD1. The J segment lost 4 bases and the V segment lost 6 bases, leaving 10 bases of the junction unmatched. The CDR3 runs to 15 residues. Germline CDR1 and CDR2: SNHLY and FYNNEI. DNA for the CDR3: TGTGCCAGCAGACGAAACGGACAGGGTTTCACTGAAGCTTTCTTT. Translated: CASRRNGQGFTEAFF.

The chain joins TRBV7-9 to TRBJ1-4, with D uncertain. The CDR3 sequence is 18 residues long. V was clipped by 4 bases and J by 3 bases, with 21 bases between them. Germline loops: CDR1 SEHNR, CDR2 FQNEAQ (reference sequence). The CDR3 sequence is CASSSYRLEGHSNEKLFF. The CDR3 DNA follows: TGTGCCAGCAGCTCGTACCGACTTGAGGGCCATTCTAATGAAAAACTGTTTTTT.

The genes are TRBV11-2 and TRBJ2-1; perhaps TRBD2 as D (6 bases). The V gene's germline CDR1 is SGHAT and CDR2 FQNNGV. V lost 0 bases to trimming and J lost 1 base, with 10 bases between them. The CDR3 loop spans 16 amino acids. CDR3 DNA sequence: TGTGCCAGCAGCTTAGAGACGGGAGCGTCCTACAATGAGCAGTTCTTC. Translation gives CASSLETGASYNEQFF.

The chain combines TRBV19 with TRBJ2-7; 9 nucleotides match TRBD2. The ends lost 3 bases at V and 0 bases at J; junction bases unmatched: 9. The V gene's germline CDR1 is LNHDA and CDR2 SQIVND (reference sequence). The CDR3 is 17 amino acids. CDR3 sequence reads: CASSIGLAQRSSYEQYF. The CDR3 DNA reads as TGTGCCAGTAGTATCGGACTAGCGCAAAGGAGCTCCTACGAGCAGTACTTC.

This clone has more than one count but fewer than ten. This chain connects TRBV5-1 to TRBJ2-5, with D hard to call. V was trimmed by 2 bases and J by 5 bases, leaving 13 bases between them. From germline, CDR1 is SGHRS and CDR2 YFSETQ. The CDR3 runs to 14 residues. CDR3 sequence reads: CASSFLPSAETQYF. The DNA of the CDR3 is TGCGCCAGCAGCTTTCTTCCTAGTGCGGAGACCCAGTACTTC.

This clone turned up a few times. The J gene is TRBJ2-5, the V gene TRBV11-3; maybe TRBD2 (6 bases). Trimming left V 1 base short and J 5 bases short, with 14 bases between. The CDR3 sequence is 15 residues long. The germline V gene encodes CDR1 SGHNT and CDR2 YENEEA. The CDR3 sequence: CASSLGLAPGETQYF. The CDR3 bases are TGTGCCAGCAGCTTAGGGCTAGCGCCTGGGGAGACCCAGTACTTC.

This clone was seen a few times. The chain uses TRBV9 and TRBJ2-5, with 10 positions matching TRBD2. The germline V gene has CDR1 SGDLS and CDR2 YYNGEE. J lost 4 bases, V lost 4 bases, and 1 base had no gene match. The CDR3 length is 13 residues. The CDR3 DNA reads TGTGCCAGCAGCCGGACTAGCGGAGAGACCCAGTACTTC. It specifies CASSRTSGETQYF.

The CDR3 region has the DNA TGTGCCACCAGCAGCGACTCTAAGGGCGGACAGGGGTACACCGGGGAGCTGTTTTTT. This encodes CATSSDSKGGQGYTGELFF. The chain recombines TRBV15 with TRBJ2-2; TRBD1 aligns across 9 bases. Germline CDR1 is LNHNV and CDR2 is YYDKDF (reference sequence). Trimming cost V 3 bases and J 3 bases; bases outside gene matches: 14. The CDR3 length is 19 residues.

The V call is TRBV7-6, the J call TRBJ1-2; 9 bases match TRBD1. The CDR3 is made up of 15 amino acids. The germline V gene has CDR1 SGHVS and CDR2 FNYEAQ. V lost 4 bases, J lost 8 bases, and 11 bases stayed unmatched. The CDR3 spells CASSSQTGGAGGYTF. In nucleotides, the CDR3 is TGTGCCAGCAGCTCCCAAACAGGGGGCGCAGGGGGCTACACCTTC.